One and the same sample provided the 9 T cell receptor beta chains below, sequenced in a study of CD8 T cells in Susac syndrome (dated by TCRdb to the late 2010s). Preparation of the library involved the immunoSEQ multiplex PCR assay. RNA was extracted using the RNeasy kit, and roughly 0.45 to 1 ug of the RNA was reverse transcribed with random hexamers. TCRdb trimmed the raw reads at Q25, called clones with MiXCR and kept productive beta chains. Every entry covers one CDR3 protein and lists the most common genes and DNA from its rows. The sample yields some 57,000 distinct CDR3 sequences; approximately 90% were counted once. Of the sample, roughly 0.2% falls within the top ten clones. The sample was CD8+ T cells from PBMCs. The source is a human donor in good health.

This CDR3 reads CASSGGEASSYNSPLHF. The CDR3 coding sequence is TGTGCCAGCAGTGGGGGAGAGGCGAGCTCCTATAATTCACCCCTCCACTTT. V usage is TRBV2 and J usage is TRBJ1-6; D not certain. V lost 4 bases to trimming and J lost 0 bases, with 13 bases between them. The CDR3 runs to 17 residues. Germline-derived CDR1 and CDR2 are SNHLY and FYNNEI. Full variable domain (missing parts from reference TRBV2 and TRBJ1-6): EPEVTQTPSHQVTQMGQEVILRCVPISNHLYFYWYRQILGQKVEFLVSFYNNEISEKSEIFDDQFSVERPDGSNFTLKIRSTKLEDSAMYFCASSGGEASSYNSPLHFGNGTRLTVT.

This chain joins TRBV27 and TRBJ2-5; possible D gene TRBD1, 6 bases. The CDR3 loop spans 12 amino acids. Germline CDR1 and CDR2: MNHEY and SMNVEV (reference sequence). Trimming shortened V by 6 bases and J by 2 bases, and 7 bases separated the two germline ends. The CDR3: CASRRGQETQYF. CDR3 DNA: TGTGCCAGCAGGAGGGGGCAAGAGACCCAGTACTTC.

This clonotype was found once. The chain employs TRBV6-2 or TRBV6-3 and TRBJ1-1; the D gene is possibly TRBD1 (5 bases). Trimming stripped 3 bases from V and 8 bases from J, with 7 bases between. The CDR3 runs 11 residues. Germline CDR1 and CDR2: MNHEY and SVGEGT. In DNA, the CDR3 is TGTGCCAGCAGTTATGGGGGGGAAGCTTTCTTT. Its translation is CASSYGGEAFF.

Written as DNA, the CDR3 is TGTGCCAGCAGCTCTAGGCGGGTTAAGGATGAAAAACTGTTTTTT. This gives the protein CASSSRRVKDEKLFF. V usage is TRBV7-6 and J usage is TRBJ1-4; D uncertain. The germline V gene encodes CDR1 SGHVS and CDR2 FNYEAQ. This CDR3 is built from 15 residues. V shed 4 bases and J shed 6 bases, with 15 bases lying between them.

The chain is built from TRBV13 and TRBJ2-1; the D gene is possibly TRBD1 (5 bases). Germline CDR1 is PRHDT and CDR2 is FYEKMQ (reference sequence). The CDR3 covers 12 residues. Trimming pared 5 bases from V and 8 bases from J, leaving 10 bases between. The CDR3 here is CASSPDSYEQFF. As DNA, the CDR3 is TGTGCCAGCAGCCCCGACAGTTATGAGCAGTTCTTC.

The V gene is TRBV19, the J gene TRBJ2-7; 7 nucleotides line up with TRBD2. The length of the CDR3 is 14 residues. Germline CDR1 and CDR2: LNHDA and SQIVND (reference sequence). V lost 4 bases, J lost 6 bases, and 9 bases stayed unmatched. CDR3 loop: CASSTSGVLSEQYF. The CDR3 region has the DNA TGTGCCAGTAGTACGAGCGGGGTTCTCTCCGAGCAGTACTTC.

V is TRBV7-9 and J is TRBJ2-2, with D tentatively TRBD2 (7 bases). V dropped 5 bases and J dropped 4 bases, with 17 bases sitting between them. This CDR3 has 16 residues. Germline V gene data show CDR1 as SEHNR and CDR2 as FQNEAQ (reference sequence). The CDR3 bases are TGTGCCAGCAGCCCACTCCGGGGGGCAGGCACCGGGGAGCTGTTTTTT. The encoded protein is CASSPLRGAGTGELFF.

About this clonotype itself: Germline and junction disagree at one end, which may indicate a read error. This chain links TRBV24-1 with TRBJ2-2, with D perhaps matching TRBD1 (7 bases). This CDR3 spans 14 amino acids. The germline CDR1 and CDR2 sequences are KGHDR and SFDVKD. CDR3: CATGEQGGTGELFF. In nucleotides, the CDR3 is TGTGCCACCGGTGAGCAGGGGGGCACCGGGGAGCTGTTTTTT.

The chain couples TRBV7-9 to TRBJ1-2; 9 bases are shared with TRBD1. The CDR3 length is 15 residues. After removal of 5 bases from V and 2 bases from J, the junction contained 6 bases not matched to a gene. Per the germline V gene, CDR1 is SEHNR and CDR2 is FQNEAQ (reference sequence). The CDR3 coding sequence is TGTGCCAGCAGCCTAGGACAGGGGAGCAACTATGGCTACACCTTC. Translation gives CASSLGQGSNYGYTF.